This T cell receptor (beta chain) came from a study of OX40 agonist ivuxolimab in advanced cancers. About the research overall: The study enrolled dose-escalation patients with hepatocellular carcinoma, melanoma, renal cell or head and neck cancer.

Assay: immunoSEQ multiplex PCR; the TCRdb copy retains only in-frame clones and omits some. Here the sample spans roughly 66,000 clones, approximately 82% being singletons. Regarding the study as a whole: Researchers did not establish what antigens the expanded peripheral T cells target. CD4+ and CD8+ T cells in blood underwent clonal expansion by week 6 at 0.1 to 3.0 mg/kg.

As for this clone: Its target is not known.

The sequencing used CD4+ or CD8+ T cells sorted from blood, collected in a trial of the OX40 agonist ivuxolimab. This clonotype was sampled from an adult with an advanced solid tumor such as melanoma, head and neck, liver or kidney cancer.

CDR3 sequence: CAWSERKNTEAFF. DNA for the CDR3: TGTGCCTGGAGTGAGCGGAAGAACACTGAAGCTTTCTTT. This chain links TRBV30 with TRBJ1-1; D gene uncertain. The CDR3 totals 13 residues. CDR1 and CDR2 from the germline V gene are GTSNPN and SVGIG (reference sequence). V was pared by 1 base and J by 1 base, with 7 bases between.